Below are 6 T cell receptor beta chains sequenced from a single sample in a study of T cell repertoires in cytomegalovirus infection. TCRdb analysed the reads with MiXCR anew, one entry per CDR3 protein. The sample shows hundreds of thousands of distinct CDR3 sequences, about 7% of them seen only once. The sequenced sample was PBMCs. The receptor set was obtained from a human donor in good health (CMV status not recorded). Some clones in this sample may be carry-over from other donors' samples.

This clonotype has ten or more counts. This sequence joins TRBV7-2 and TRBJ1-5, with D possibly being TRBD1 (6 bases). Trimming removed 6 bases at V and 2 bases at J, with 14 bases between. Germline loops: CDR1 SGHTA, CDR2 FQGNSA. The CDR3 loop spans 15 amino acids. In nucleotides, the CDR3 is TGTGCCAGCAGGAAGGGGGGGACGGGCAATCAGCCCCAGCATTTT. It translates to CASRKGGTGNQPQHF.

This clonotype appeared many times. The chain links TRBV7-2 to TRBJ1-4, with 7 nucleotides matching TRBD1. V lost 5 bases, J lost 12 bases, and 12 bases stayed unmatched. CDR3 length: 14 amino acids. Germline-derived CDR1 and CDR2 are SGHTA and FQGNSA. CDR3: CASSPGQAYGQLFF. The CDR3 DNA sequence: TGTGCCAGCAGCCCCGGACAGGCTTATGGGCAACTGTTTTTT.

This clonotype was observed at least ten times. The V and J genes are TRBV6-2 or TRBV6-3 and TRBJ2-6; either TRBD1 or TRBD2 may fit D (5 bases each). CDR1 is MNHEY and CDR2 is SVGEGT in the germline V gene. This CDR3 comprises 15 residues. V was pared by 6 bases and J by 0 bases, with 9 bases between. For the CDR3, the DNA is TGTGCCAGCAGGGGACGGACCTCTGGGGCCAACGTCCTGACTTTC. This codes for CASRGRTSGANVLTF.

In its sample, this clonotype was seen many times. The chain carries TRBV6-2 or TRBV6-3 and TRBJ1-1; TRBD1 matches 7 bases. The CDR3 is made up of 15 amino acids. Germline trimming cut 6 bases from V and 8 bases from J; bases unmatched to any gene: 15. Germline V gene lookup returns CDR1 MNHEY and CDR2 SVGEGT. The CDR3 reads CASSMDRRAAGEAFF. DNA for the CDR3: TGTGCCAGCAGCATGGACAGGCGCGCCGCCGGAGAAGCTTTCTTT.

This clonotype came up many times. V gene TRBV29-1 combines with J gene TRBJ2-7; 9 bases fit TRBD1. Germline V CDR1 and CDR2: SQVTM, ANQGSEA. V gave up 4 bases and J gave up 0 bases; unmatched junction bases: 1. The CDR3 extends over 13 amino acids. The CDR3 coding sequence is TGCAGCGTTGGACAGGGGGTCTCCTACGAGCAGTACTTC. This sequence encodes CSVGQGVSYEQYF.

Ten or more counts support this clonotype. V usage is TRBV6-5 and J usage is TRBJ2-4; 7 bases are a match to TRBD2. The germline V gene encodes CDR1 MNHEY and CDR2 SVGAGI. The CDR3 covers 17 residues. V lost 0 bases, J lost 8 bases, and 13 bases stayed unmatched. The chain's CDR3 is CASSYSIGKRGGDIQYF. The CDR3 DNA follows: TGTGCCAGCAGTTACTCGATAGGGAAACGGGGAGGGGACATTCAGTACTTC.